This TCR beta chain was recorded in a study of blood T cell repertoires in COVID-19. The CDR3 is 15 amino acids. With 3 bases removed from V and 1 base from J, the gap between germline ends came to 13 bases. Germline V gives CDR1 SGHTA, CDR2 FQGNSA. Sequencing used immunoSEQ multiplex PCR; TCRdb keeps in-frame clones, though not all of them. The sample carries 200,000 to 250,000 clones, 87% recorded once. Material for sequencing was PBMCs or T cells enriched from blood (not recorded which). This clonotype was sampled from a man aged 18 to 29 with acute COVID-19. The rearrangement joins TRBV7-2 to TRBJ2-7; D is perhaps TRBD2 (6 bases). Here the CDR3 reads CASSLSAGLSYEQYF. CDR3 in DNA: TGTGCCAGCAGCTTGTCCGCGGGACTTTCCTACGAGCAGTACTTC.